This T cell receptor (beta chain) derives from a study of T cell responses to AZD1222 COVID-19 vaccine. Across the whole study: Pooled together were second doses at about 4 or about 12 weeks.

This clone appeared a single time. The target antigen is unknown. The protocol was immunoSEQ multiplex PCR, while the TCRdb copy is restricted to in-frame clones and leaves out a portion. The sample has 150,000 or so clones; 90% to 95% are singletons. Broader study findings: Clonal diversity was possibly underestimated; the donors were predominantly white British and more often female. With dominance at 160-218 and 743-854, vaccine-associated CD4 TCRs spanned spike. Nearly half of unique spike-specific TCRs reportedly avoided B.1.351 and B.1.1.7 mutated regions.

V was cut by 0 bases and J by 2 bases, with 10 bases left in between. The CDR3 runs to 15 residues. Germline V gives CDR1 LGHNA, CDR2 YSLEER. Specimen: peripheral blood, collected on day 0 of AZD1222 vaccination. The TCR sequence derives from an adult in good health. V is TRBV4-3 and J is TRBJ1-2; D remains ambiguous. CDR3: CASSQDRGKNYGYTF. DNA for the CDR3: TGCGCCAGCAGCCAAGATCGCGGTAAAAACTATGGCTACACCTTC.